This entry concerns a single TCR beta chain. Between the trimmed V and J ends, which lost 10 bases and 0 bases, there was a span of 10 bases. Germline loops: CDR1 MNHEY, CDR2 SMNVEV (reference sequence). The CDR3 contains 13 residues. Here immunoSEQ multiplex PCR was the method, and the copy in TCRdb shows in-frame clones only, minus some. The table has some 83,000 clones, 90% to 95% seen once. The data stem from a study of technical replicates of blood from a few donors. The specimen sequenced was T cells isolated from PBMCs. The V gene is TRBV27, the J gene TRBJ1-3; D is ambiguous. The receptor was derived from a human donor in good health. In DNA form, the CDR3 reads TGTGCCAACGCGGGGAGCTCTGGAAACACCATATATTTT. Residues: CANAGSSGNTIYF.